This entry is about one T cell receptor beta chain. The antigen remains unidentified. These data come from a study of cytomegalovirus exposure and HLA in healthy donors. General study points: The sole available immune exposure information was CMV serostatus.

The PCR contained 60 Vbeta and 13 Jbeta primers. Assay used: immunoSEQ multiplex PCR; TCRdb lists only in-frame clones, some missing. The sample has 140,000 to 150,000 clones, 75% to 85% seen once. This TCR was recovered from a man in his forties in good health and CMV-seronegative. Sequencing was carried out using PBMCs.

Here the CDR3 DNA reads TGTGCCAGCAGCTCCCGAGACAGGGGCACCGGGGAGCTGTTTTTT. Protein: CASSSRDRGTGELFF. The genes are TRBV11-3 and TRBJ2-2; 8 nucleotides agree with TRBD1. V trimming: 4 bases; J trimming: 4 bases; junction bases outside the gene matches: 5. From germline, CDR1 is SGHNT and CDR2 YENEEA. This CDR3 has 15 residues.